This T cell receptor beta chain was recovered during a study of low-dose radiotherapy and immunotherapy resistance in tumors. In the study overall: Per fraction, Cohort 2 was given 1 Gy every two weeks, accumulating a total of 13 Gy over 26 weeks.

The count of this clonotype is one. TRAV- and TRBV-specific primers were used for first-strand cDNA, which covered alpha and beta chains. It was with a constant-region primer and a V-primer adapter that TCRs were amplified over around 18 PCR cycles. Amplification of the isolated mRNA used in vitro transcription. Via MiXCR, TCRdb re-called the reads, giving one row per CDR3 protein. The table shows 54,000 or so distinct CDR3 sequences, with around 27% occurring only once. Time point defined: before trial treatment. The study gave donors nivolumab, ipilimumab, aspirin, low-dose cyclophosphamide and low-dose radiotherapy. The sample here was PBMCs, taken before treatment. This receptor was taken from a male donor with prostate cancer.

The DNA of the CDR3 is TGCGCCAGCAGCTCGACAGCCGCGGCGGGGGTCGAGCAGTACTTC. The encoded protein is CASSSTAAAGVEQYF. The chain carries TRBV5-1 and TRBJ2-7; TRBD2 aligns across 7 bases. Germline V gene data show CDR1 as SGHRS and CDR2 as YFSETQ. This CDR3 contains 15 residues. Trimming took 3 bases from V and 6 from J; bases not matched to a gene: 12.